This record looks at one T cell receptor (beta chain) sequence and its context. The antigen is undetermined. This CDR3 region has 15 residues. V shed 6 bases and J 9 bases; nucleotides not matched to a gene: 12. Germline CDR1 is MNHEY and CDR2 is SMNVEV (reference sequence). Some clones are missing from TCRdb's copy, which holds only in-frame ones; the method was immunoSEQ multiplex PCR. The profile shows around 65,000 clones, roughly 90% of them singletons. This entry comes from a study of OX40 agonist ivuxolimab in advanced cancers. At the level of the study: Each dose-escalation patient presented with hepatocellular carcinoma, melanoma, renal cell or head and neck cancer. Study findings and constraints: At 0.1 to 3.0 mg/kg and by week 6, clonal expansion occurred in CD4+ and CD8+ blood T cells.

V gene TRBV27 combines with J gene TRBJ2-5; 11 bases are a match to TRBD1. The specimen comprised CD4+ or CD8+ T cells sorted from blood, sampled in a trial of the OX40 agonist ivuxolimab. The TCR originated in an adult with an advanced solid tumor such as melanoma, head and neck, liver or kidney cancer. The CDR3 bases are TGTGCCAGCAGCTTGGGGACAGGGGGGTCTCGGGCCCAGTACTTC. It codes for CASSLGTGGSRAQYF.